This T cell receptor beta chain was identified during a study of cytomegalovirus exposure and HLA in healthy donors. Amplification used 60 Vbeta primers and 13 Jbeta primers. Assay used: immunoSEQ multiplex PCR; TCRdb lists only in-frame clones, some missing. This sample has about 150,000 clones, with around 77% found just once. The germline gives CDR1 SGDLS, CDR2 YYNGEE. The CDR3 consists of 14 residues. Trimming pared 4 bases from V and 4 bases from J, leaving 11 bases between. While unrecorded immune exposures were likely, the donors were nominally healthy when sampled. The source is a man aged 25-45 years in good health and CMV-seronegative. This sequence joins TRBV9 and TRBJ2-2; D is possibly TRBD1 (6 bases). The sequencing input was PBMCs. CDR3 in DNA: TGTGCCAGCAGCAGTCCACAGGGCACCGGGGAGCTGTTTTTT. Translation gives CASSSPQGTGELFF.